This T cell receptor beta chain was recovered during a study of T cells in Graves' hyperthyroidism and ophthalmopathy. Exclusion of a patient resulted from uncontrolled infection, other autoimmune disease, pregnancy or lactation. It was 8.5 to 10 ml of fresh peripheral blood that supplied the PBMCs. Trimming cost V 10 bases and J 6 bases, with 13 bases left between them. Germline V gives CDR1 SEHNR, CDR2 FQNEAQ (reference sequence). CDR3 length equals 12 residues. TCR beta CDR3 sequences were amplified from RNA transcripts. The HTBI set primed first-round TCR CDR3 RT-PCR. MiXCR, applied by TCRdb to the multiplex PCR reads, yields one record per CDR3 protein. The sample holds 300,000 or so distinct CDR3 sequences, approximately 22% seen once.

V gene TRBV7-9 combines with J gene TRBJ2-1; D ambiguous. The source is a woman in her forties or fifties with Graves' hyperthyroidism. Sequencing was performed on blood. CDR3 region: CATEGNSNEQFF. The CDR3 coding sequence is TGTGCCACCGAAGGGAACAGCAATGAGCAGTTCTTC.